This TCR beta chain derives from a study of regulatory T cells in long-lasting Graves disease. With iRepertoire HTBI primers and Arm-PCR of CDR3 regions, TCR beta libraries were built. TCRdb called the multiplex PCR reads again in MiXCR, with one record for every CDR3 protein. The repertoire holds a few hundred thousand distinct CDR3 sequences, with approximately 23% as singletons. Time point specified: persistent/refractory GD, antithyroid drugs over 5 years with positive TRAb. PBMC RNA was the source of the TCR library. V was pared by 4 bases and J by 7 bases, with 20 bases between. The CDR3 is 16 amino acids.

The gene calls are TRBV12-3 or TRBV12-4 and TRBJ2-1; D remains ambiguous. This TCR derives from a female donor with Graves disease. The sequenced sample was peripheral blood mononuclear cells (PBMCs), obtained when the disease was refractory, from a patient treated with antithyroid drugs. The CDR3 nucleotides read TGTGCCAGCAGTTCTCCCGGACGGTTAAATGAGAATGAGCAGTTCTTC. As protein: CASSSPGRLNENEQFF.